This TCR beta chain derives from a study of T cells in Graves' hyperthyroidism and ophthalmopathy. Study results and limitations: A 13 V-J signature model discriminated ophthalmopathy versus stable hyperthyroidism.

Using RNA transcripts as the source, TCR beta CDR3 regions were amplified. During a first-round RT-PCR of the TCR CDR3, the HTBI primer set was used. TCRdb re-analysed the multiplex PCR reads in MiXCR, keeping a single row per CDR3 protein. Altogether about 98,000 distinct CDR3 sequences are present, about 40% being singletons, with the ten largest covering approximately 10%. V dropped 1 base and J dropped 4 bases, with 13 bases sitting between them. This CDR3 comprises 15 residues. Germline CDR1 and CDR2: SGHTA and FQGNSA. The sample holds many counts of this clonotype. Antigen unknown. The sample consisted of peripheral blood or thyroid tissue (not recorded which). The clonotype originates from a woman aged 25-40 years with Graves' hyperthyroidism. V gene TRBV7-2 combines with J gene TRBJ1-2; D uncertain. Written as DNA, the CDR3 is TGTGCCAGCAGCTTAGTGCCGGACGGCGCCTATGGCTACACCTTC. Amino acids: CASSLVPDGAYGYTF.